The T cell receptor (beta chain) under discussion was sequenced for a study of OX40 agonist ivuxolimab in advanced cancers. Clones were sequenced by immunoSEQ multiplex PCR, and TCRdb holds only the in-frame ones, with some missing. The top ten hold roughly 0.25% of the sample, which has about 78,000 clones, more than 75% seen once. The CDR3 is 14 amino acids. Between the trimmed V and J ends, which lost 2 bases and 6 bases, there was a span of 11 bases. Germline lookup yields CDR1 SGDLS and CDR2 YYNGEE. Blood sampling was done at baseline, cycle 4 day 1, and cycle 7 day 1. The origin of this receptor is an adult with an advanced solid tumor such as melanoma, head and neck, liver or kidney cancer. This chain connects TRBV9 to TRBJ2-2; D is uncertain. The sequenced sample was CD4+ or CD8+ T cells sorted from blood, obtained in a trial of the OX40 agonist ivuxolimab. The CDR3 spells CASSVSSWSGELFF. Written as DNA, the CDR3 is TGTGCCAGCAGCGTTTCATCGTGGTCCGGGGAGCTGTTTTTT.